This T cell receptor beta chain originates from a study of breast tumors, draining lymph nodes, adjacent tissues. Study-wide results and limits: Tumor repertoires ranked between lymph nodes and nontumor tissue in diversity, with V and J gene preferences. Tumor T cell lymph node origin was a supported hypothesis, not proven. Luminal-like breast cancer showed significantly higher tumor–nontumor repertoire similarity than basal-like. Data fit most tumor T cells coming from lymph node, expanding in tumor.

Notes on this clonotype: Its antigen is not known.

TCRdb called the multiplex PCR reads again in MiXCR, with one record for every CDR3 protein. The sample has about 140,000 distinct CDR3 sequences, about 31% seen once. Axillary draining lymph nodes of breast cancer patients supplied the node samples. Per germline, CDR1 LNHNV and CDR2 YYDKDF (reference sequence). The CDR3 loop spans 17 amino acids. V lost 0 bases and J lost 0, with 11 bases in between. The material sequenced was axillary lymph node tissue. The genes are TRBV15 and TRBJ2-2; D gene ambiguous. This sequence originates from a female donor with breast cancer. Some clones in this sample may be carry-over from other donors' samples. As DNA, the CDR3 is TGTGCCACCAGCAGAGATTCAGGCCGGGCGAACACCGGGGAGCTGTTTTTT. It is translated as CATSRDSGRANTGELFF.